These 6 T cell receptor beta chains were sequenced from one sample in a study of glioma-infiltrating T cells after dendritic cell vaccination. Time point noted: after dendritic cell vaccination, including at tumor progression/relapse. Profiling relied on immunoSEQ multiplex PCR, and the TCRdb table lists in-frame clones only, not all of them. The repertoire has about 91,000 clones, approximately 75% of them found once; the top ten carry less than 2.5%. Sequenced material: blood, taken after dendritic cell vaccination. The receptor set was obtained from a human donor with glioblastoma.

V usage is TRBV11-2 and J usage is TRBJ1-5; 10 nucleotides match TRBD1. The germline V gene has CDR1 SGHAT and CDR2 FQNNGV. The V and J ends lost 5 bases and 5 bases, in that order; junction bases with no gene match: 9. CDR3 size: 16 residues. The CDR3 loop is CASSPGTGAYDQPQHF. The CDR3 DNA follows: TGTGCCAGCAGCCCCGGGACAGGGGCTTACGATCAGCCCCAGCATTTT.

This chain uses TRBV11-2 with TRBJ2-2; 9 nucleotides agree with TRBD1. V shed 4 bases, J shed 5 bases, and the junction held 5 bases outside the gene matches. CDR1 SGHAT and CDR2 FQNNGV come from the germline V gene. The CDR3 runs to 15 residues. CDR3 sequence: CASSWGQGATGELFF. CDR3 nucleotide sequence: TGTGCCAGCAGCTGGGGACAGGGTGCAACCGGGGAGCTGTTTTTT.

The genes are TRBV2 and TRBJ1-5; D not resolved. Trimming took off 6 bases at V and 7 bases at J, with 10 bases between the two ends. The CDR3 loop spans 12 amino acids. The germline V gene has CDR1 SNHLY and CDR2 FYNNEI. DNA for the CDR3: TGTGCCAGCAGCCCCCCCGGGCAGCCCCAGCATTTT. It yields the protein CASSPPGQPQHF.

The chain carries TRBV15 and TRBJ2-3; D might be TRBD2 (6 bases). Trimming left V 0 bases short and J 0 bases short, with 16 bases between. CDR1 is LNHNV and CDR2 is YYDKDF in the germline V gene (reference sequence). This CDR3 spans 18 amino acids. CDR3 coding DNA: TGTGCCACCAGCAGAGATCGGGTAAATAGCGGTAGCACAGATACGCAGTATTTT. It translates to CATSRDRVNSGSTDTQYF. The whole variable domain, remainder taken from reference TRBV15 and TRBJ2-3, is DAMVIQNPRYQVTQFGKPVTLSCSQTLNHNVMYWYQQKSSQAPKLLFHYYDKDFNNEADTPDNFQSRRPNTSFCFLDIRSPGLGDTAMYLCATSRDRVNSGSTDTQYFGPGTRLTVL.

This clone was picked up one time. This chain joins TRBV6-1 and TRBJ2-3; 9 bases match TRBD2. The CDR3 covers 17 residues. The V segment lost 1 base and the J segment 5 bases; nucleotides outside the gene matches: 10. Germline CDR1 reads MNHNS; CDR2 reads SASEGT. This CDR3 reads CASSEEVSGSPGDTQYF. In nucleotides, the CDR3 is TGTGCCAGCAGTGAAGAGGTTAGCGGGAGTCCTGGAGATACGCAGTATTTT.

V is TRBV9 and J is TRBJ2-2; the match to TRBD1 covers 11 bases. The CDR3 runs to 15 residues. V dropped 3 bases and J dropped 4; count of bases not matched to a gene: 2. Germline V gene lookup returns CDR1 SGDLS and CDR2 YYNGEE. The CDR3 spells CASSAGTGGTGELFF. The CDR3 nucleotides read TGTGCCAGCAGCGCCGGGACAGGGGGCACCGGGGAGCTGTTTTTT.